This T cell receptor (beta chain) stems from a study of shared T cell receptors in the human thymus. The CDR3 runs to 14 residues. The germline V gene has CDR1 SGDLS and CDR2 YYNGEE. The V end was cut by 6 bases, the J end by 4 bases, with 15 bases between. The repertoire was sequenced with immunoSEQ multiplex PCR; TCRdb's copy has only in-frame clones and lacks some. The sample records 55,000 to 75,000 clones, 90% to 95% being singletons. V and J are TRBV9 and TRBJ2-3; D is perhaps TRBD1 or TRBD2 (5 bases each). The TCR was taken from a human donor. Sequencing was carried out using thymocytes. The CDR3 sequence: CASNAGEGADTQYF. CDR3 coding DNA: TGTGCCAGCAACGCGGGTGAAGGGGCAGATACGCAGTATTTT.